This T cell receptor beta chain came from a study of T cell changes during pregnancy in multiple sclerosis. The assay was immunoSEQ multiplex PCR, and TCRdb's table has in-frame clones only and misses some. The sample has 50,000 to 65,000 clones; about nine tenths are singletons. Unmatched junction bases numbered 6, after V lost 0 bases and J lost 9 bases. CDR1 is LGHNA and CDR2 is YNFKEQ in the germline V gene. The CDR3 is 16 residues long. This clone came up once. The sample consisted of peripheral blood, taken in the first trimester of pregnancy. The chain combines TRBV4-2 with TRBJ1-6; TRBD1 aligns across 9 bases. The receptor comes from a female donor in good health, enrolled as a control in a pregnancy study. Here the CDR3 reads CASSQDSGTGSSPLHF. The CDR3 DNA is TGTGCCAGCAGCCAAGATAGTGGGACAGGGAGTTCACCCCTCCACTTT.